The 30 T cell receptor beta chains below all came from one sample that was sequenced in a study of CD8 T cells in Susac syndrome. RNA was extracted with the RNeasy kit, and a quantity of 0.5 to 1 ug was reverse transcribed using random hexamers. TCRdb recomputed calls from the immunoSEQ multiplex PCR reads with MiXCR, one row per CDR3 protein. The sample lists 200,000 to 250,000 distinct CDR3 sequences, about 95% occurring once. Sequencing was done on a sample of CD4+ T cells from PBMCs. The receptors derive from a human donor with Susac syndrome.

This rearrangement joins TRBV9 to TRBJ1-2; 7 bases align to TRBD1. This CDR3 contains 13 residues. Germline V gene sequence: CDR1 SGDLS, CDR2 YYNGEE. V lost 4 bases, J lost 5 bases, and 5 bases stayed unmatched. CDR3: CASSPAGQYGYTF. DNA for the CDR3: TGTGCCAGCAGCCCCGCGGGACAGTATGGCTACACCTTC. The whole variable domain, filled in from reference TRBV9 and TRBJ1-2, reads DSGVTQTPKHLITATGQRVTLRCSPRSGDLSVYWYQQSLDQGLQFLIQYYNGEERAKGNILERFSAQQFPDLHSELNLSSLELGDSALYFCASSPAGQYGYTFGSGTRLTVV.

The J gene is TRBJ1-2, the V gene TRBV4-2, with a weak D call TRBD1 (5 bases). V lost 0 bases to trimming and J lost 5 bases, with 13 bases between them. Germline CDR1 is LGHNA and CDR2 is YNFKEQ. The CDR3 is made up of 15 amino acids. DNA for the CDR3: TGTGCCAGCAGCCAAGAGAGACAGTCGTTATATGGCTACACCTTC. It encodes CASSQERQSLYGYTF.

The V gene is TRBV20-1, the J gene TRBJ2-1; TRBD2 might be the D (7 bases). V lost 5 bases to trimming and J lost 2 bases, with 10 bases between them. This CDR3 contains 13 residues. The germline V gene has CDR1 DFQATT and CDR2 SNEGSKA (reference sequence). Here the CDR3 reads CSAGGGPYNEQFF. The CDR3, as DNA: TGCAGTGCTGGGGGGGGGCCCTACAATGAGCAGTTCTTC.

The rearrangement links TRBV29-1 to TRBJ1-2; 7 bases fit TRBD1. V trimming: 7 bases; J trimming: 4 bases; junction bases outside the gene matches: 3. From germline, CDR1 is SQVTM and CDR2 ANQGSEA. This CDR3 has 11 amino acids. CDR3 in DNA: TGCAGCGGAGGGACAGTCTATGGCTACACCTTC. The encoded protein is CSGGTVYGYTF.

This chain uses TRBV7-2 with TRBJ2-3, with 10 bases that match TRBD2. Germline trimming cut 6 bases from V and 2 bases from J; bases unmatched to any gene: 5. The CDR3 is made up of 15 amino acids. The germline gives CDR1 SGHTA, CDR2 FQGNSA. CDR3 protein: CASRHSGGPTDTQYF. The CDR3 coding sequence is TGTGCCAGCAGACATAGCGGGGGGCCCACAGATACGCAGTATTTT.

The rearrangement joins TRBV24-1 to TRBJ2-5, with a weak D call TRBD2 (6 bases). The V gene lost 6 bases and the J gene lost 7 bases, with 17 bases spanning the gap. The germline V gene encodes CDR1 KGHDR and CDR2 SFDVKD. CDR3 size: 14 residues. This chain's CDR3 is CATSSGLPGGTQYF. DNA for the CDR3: TGTGCCACCAGTTCGGGACTCCCCGGGGGGACCCAGTACTTC.

The CDR3 sequence: CASSLVGRTSEAFF. CDR3 DNA: TGTGCCAGCAGCTTAGTGGGGCGGACCTCTGAAGCTTTCTTT. The chain has TRBV7-2 and TRBJ1-1, with D tentatively TRBD1 (5 bases). The CDR3 consists of 14 residues. Germline loops: CDR1 SGHTA, CDR2 FQGNSA. Trimming stripped 1 base from V and 6 bases from J, with 12 bases between.

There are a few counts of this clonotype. The CDR3 loop is CASSRQNQPQHF. The DNA for the CDR3 is TGTGCCAGCAGTAGACAGAATCAGCCCCAGCATTTT. This chain links TRBV6-1 with TRBJ1-5, with D possibly matching TRBD1 (5 bases). The CDR3 loop spans 12 amino acids. Trimming removed 5 bases from V and 4 bases from J, with 6 bases in between. Germline V gene data show CDR1 as MNHNS and CDR2 as SASEGT.

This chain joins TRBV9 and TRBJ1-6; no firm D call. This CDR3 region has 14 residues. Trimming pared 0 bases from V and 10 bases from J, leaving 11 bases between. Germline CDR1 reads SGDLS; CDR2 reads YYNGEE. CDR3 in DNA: TGTGCCAGCAGCGTAGACGGGTCTGGATCACCCCTCCACTTT. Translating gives CASSVDGSGSPLHF.

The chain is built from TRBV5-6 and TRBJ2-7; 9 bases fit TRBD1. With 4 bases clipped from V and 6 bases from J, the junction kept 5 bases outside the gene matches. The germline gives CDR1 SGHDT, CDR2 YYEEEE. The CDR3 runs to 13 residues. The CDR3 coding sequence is TGTGCCAGCAGCGTAGGGACAGGGTTCGAGCAGTACTTC. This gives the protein CASSVGTGFEQYF.

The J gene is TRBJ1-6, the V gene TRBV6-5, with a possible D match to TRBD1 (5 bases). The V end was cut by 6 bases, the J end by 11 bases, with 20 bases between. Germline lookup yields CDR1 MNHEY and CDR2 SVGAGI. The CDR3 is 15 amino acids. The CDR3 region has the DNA TGTGCCAGCAGAAAAGAACCGGGACGTCATCCACCCCTCCACTTT. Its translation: CASRKEPGRHPPLHF.

The CDR3 DNA is TGCAGTGCTAGAGAGTTCCGGGCCGAAGCTTTCTTT. Its protein product is CSAREFRAEAFF. The V and J genes are TRBV20-1 and TRBJ1-1; no definite D call. This CDR3 spans 12 amino acids. V gave up 0 bases and J gave up 8 bases, with 10 bases separating them. The germline CDR1 and CDR2 sequences are DFQATT and SNEGSKA (reference sequence).

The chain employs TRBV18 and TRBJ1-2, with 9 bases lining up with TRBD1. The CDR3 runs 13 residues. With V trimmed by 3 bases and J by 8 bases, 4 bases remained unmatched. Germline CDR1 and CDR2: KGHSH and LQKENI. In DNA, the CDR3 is TGTGCCAGCTCACCGGGACAGGGTCACGGCTACACCTTC. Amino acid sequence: CASSPGQGHGYTF. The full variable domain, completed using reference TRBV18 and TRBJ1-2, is NAGVMQNPRHLVRRRGQEARLRCSPMKGHSHVYWYRQLPEEGLKFMVYLQKENIIDESGMPKERFSAEFPKEGPSILRIQQVVRGDSAAYFCASSPGQGHGYTFGSGTRLTVV.

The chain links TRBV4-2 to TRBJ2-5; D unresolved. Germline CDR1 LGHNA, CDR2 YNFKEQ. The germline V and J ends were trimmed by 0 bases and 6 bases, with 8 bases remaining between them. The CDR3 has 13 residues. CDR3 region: CASSQEPRQTQYF. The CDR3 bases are TGTGCCAGCAGCCAAGAACCTCGACAGACCCAGTACTTC.

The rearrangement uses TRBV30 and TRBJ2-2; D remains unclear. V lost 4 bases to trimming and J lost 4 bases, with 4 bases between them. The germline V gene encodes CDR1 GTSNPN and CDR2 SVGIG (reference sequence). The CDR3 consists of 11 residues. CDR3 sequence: CAWMATGELFF. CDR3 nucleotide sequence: TGTGCCTGGATGGCCACCGGGGAGCTGTTTTTT.

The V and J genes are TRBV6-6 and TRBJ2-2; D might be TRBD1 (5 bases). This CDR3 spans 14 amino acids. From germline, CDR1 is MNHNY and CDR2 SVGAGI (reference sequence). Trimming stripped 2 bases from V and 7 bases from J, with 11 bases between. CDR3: CASSYLRDGGELFF. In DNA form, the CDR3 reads TGTGCCAGCAGTTACCTCAGGGATGGCGGGGAGCTGTTTTTT.

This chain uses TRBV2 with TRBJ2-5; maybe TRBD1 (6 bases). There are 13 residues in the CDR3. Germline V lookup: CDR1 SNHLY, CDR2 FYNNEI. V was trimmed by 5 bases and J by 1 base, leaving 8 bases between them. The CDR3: CASSTGFQETQYF. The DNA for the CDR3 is TGTGCCAGCAGTACAGGGTTCCAAGAGACCCAGTACTTC.

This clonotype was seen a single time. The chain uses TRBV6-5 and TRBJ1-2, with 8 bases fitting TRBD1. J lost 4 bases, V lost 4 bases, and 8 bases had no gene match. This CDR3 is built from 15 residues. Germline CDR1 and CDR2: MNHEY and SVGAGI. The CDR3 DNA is TGTGCCAGCAGTTTCTCAGGGGGCACAGGCTATGGCTACACCTTC. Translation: CASSFSGGTGYGYTF.

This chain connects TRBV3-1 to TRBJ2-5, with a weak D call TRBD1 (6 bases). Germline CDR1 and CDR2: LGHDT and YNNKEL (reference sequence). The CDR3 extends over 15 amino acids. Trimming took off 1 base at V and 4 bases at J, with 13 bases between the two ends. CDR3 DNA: TGTGCCAGCAGCCAAGCGACAGGCCTTGGAGAGACCCAGTACTTC. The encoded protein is CASSQATGLGETQYF.

This chain's CDR3 is CASSKEVGAHTEAFF. CDR3 coding DNA: TGTGCCAGCTCAAAGGAGGTAGGGGCACACACTGAAGCTTTCTTT. V is TRBV18 and J is TRBJ1-1; tentative D call: TRBD1 (5 bases). The CDR3 runs 15 residues. V was cut by 5 bases and J by 3 bases, with 16 bases left in between. In germline, CDR1 is KGHSH, CDR2 LQKENI.

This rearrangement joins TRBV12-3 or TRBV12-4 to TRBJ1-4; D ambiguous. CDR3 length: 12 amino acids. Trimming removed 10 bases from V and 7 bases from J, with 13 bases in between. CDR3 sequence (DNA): TGTGCCACCCGGCGGGAGGGTGAAAAACTGTTTTTT. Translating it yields CATRREGEKLFF.

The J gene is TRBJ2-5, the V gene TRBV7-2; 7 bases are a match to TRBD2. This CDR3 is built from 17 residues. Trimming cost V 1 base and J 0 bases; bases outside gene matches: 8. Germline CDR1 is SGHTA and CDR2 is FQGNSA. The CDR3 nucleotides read TGTGCCAGCAGCTTAGTGGGCCGACTAGCCGACCAAGAGACCCAGTACTTC. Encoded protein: CASSLVGRLADQETQYF.

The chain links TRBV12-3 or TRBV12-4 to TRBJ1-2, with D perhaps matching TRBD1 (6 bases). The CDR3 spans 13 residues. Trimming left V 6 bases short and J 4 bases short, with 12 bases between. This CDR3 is CASRRGTTYGYTF. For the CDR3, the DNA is TGTGCCAGCAGAAGAGGGACAACCTATGGCTACACCTTC.

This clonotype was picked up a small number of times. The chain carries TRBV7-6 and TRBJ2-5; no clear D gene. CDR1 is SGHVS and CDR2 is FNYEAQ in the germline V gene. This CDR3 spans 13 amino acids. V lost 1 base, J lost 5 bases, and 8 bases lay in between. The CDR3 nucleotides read TGTGCCAGCAGCTTAGGGGCGCAGGAGACCCAGTACTTC. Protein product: CASSLGAQETQYF.

The CDR3 sequence: CASSPLPEKGTEAFF. CDR3 bases: TGTGCCAGCTCACCACTCCCGGAAAAAGGCACTGAAGCTTTCTTT. The chain is built from TRBV18 and TRBJ1-1; D gene ambiguous. Between the trimmed V and J ends, which lost 1 base and 4 bases, there was a span of 13 bases. Looked up from germline, CDR1 is KGHSH and CDR2 is LQKENI. This CDR3 comprises 15 residues.

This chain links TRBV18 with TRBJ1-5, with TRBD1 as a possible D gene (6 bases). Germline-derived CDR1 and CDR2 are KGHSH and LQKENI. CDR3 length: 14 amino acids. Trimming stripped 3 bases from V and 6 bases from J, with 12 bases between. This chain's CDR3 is CASSPGGQSQPQHF. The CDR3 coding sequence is TGTGCCAGCTCACCTGGGGGGCAAAGTCAGCCCCAGCATTTT.

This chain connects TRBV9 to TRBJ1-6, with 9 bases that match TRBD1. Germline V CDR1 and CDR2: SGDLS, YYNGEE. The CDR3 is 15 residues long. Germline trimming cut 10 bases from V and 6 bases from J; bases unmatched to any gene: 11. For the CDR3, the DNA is TGTGCCTCCTCGAGCGAGACAGGGGGTAATTCACCCCTCCACTTT. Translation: CASSSETGGNSPLHF.

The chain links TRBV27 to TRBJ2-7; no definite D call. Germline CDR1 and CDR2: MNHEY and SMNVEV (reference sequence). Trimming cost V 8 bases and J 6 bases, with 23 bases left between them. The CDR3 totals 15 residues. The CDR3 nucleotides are TGTGCCAGCTCCTCGCCGGTAGGCCATGCTGCCGAGCAGTACTTC. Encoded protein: CASSSPVGHAAEQYF.

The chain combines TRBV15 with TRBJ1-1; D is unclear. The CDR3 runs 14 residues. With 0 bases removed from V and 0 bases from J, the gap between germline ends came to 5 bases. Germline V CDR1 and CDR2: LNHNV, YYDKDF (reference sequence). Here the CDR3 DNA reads TGTGCCACCAGCAGAGATGGAGTGAACACTGAAGCTTTCTTT. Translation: CATSRDGVNTEAFF.

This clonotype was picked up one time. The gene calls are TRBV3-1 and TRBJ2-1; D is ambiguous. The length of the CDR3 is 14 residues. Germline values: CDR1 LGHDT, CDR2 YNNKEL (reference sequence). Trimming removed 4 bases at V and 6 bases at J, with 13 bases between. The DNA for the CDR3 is TGTGCCAGCAGCCTCGACACTACTTCCAATGAGCAGTTCTTC. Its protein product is CASSLDTTSNEQFF.